This passage covers 9 T cell receptor beta chains from one sample sequenced in a study of early stage breast cancer tumors. The table came from immunoSEQ multiplex PCR; TCRdb's copy has only in-frame clones and leaves some out. The table shows some 75,000 clones, with 65% to 85% occurring only once. Sequencing used blood. The receptors were gathered from a person in their 60s with breast cancer.

The chain employs TRBV5-4 and TRBJ2-3; D is unclear. This CDR3 has 12 residues. CDR1 is SGHNT, CDR2 YYREEE, per germline (reference sequence). V lost 5 bases, J lost 9 bases, and 13 bases lay in between. Here the CDR3 DNA reads TGTGCCAGCAGGGGGAAAGAGGTGACGCAGTATTTT. It translates to CASRGKEVTQYF.

The rearrangement uses TRBV7-2 and TRBJ2-7; a weak D match, TRBD2 (5 bases). The germline gives CDR1 SGHTA, CDR2 FQGNSA. CDR3 length: 13 amino acids. V was pared by 9 bases and J by 2 bases, with 14 bases between. The CDR3 here is CASSSSSPYEQYF. The DNA of the CDR3 is TGTGCCAGTTCCTCGTCTAGCCCCTACGAGCAGTACTTC.

This clone is a singleton in its sample. The V call is TRBV6-6, the J call TRBJ2-7; TRBD2 matches 10 bases. J gave up 0 bases and V 5 bases, and 7 bases lay outside the gene matches. CDR1 and CDR2 from the germline V gene are MNHNY and SVGAGI (reference sequence). The CDR3 sequence is 16 residues long. The CDR3 coding sequence is TGTGCCAGCAGTGGCCCTCTAGCGGGGGCCTCCTACGAGCAGTACTTC. Translation gives CASSGPLAGASYEQYF.

The chain recombines TRBV6-4 with TRBJ1-1; D is possibly TRBD1 (5 bases). The germline V gene encodes CDR1 MRHNA and CDR2 SNTAGT. The CDR3 totals 13 residues. V was trimmed by 4 bases and J by 10 bases, leaving 16 bases between them. CDR3 DNA: TGTGCCAGCAGTGCCACTGGAGCAGGGCGAGCTTTCTTT. Amino acids: CASSATGAGRAFF.

This chain joins TRBV5-5 and TRBJ2-7; 8 bases agree with TRBD1. Trimming at V came to 0 bases and at J to 2 bases, leaving 4 bases not matched to a gene. From germline, CDR1 is SGHKS and CDR2 YYEKEE (reference sequence). The CDR3 spans 15 residues. CDR3 nucleotide sequence: TGTGCCAGCAGCTTGGCCGGACAGGGAACCTACGAGCAGTACTTC. The encoded protein is CASSLAGQGTYEQYF.

By share, this clone ranks as medium-sized. This chain uses TRBV7-6 with TRBJ2-7; no definite D call. Deletions cut 5 bases from V and 4 bases from J, with 9 bases between. The CDR3 sequence is 12 residues long. Germline V gene lookup returns CDR1 SGHVS and CDR2 FNYEAQ. The CDR3 sequence: CASSDDIYEQYF. CDR3 coding DNA: TGTGCCAGCAGCGACGACATTTACGAGCAGTACTTC. Complete variable domain (other parts from reference TRBV7-6 and TRBJ2-7): GAGVSQSPRYKVTKRGQDVALRCDPISGHVSLYWYRQALGQGPEFLTYFNYEAQQDKSGLPNDRFSAERPEGSISTLTIQRTEQRDSAMYRCASSDDIYEQYFGPGTRLTVT.

The V and J genes are TRBV15 and TRBJ1-4; TRBD1 matches 9 bases. Germline CDR1 reads LNHNV; CDR2 reads YYDKDF (reference sequence). This CDR3 comprises 16 residues. V was pared by 4 bases and J by 6 bases, with 9 bases of the junction left unmatched. The DNA for the CDR3 is TGTGCCACCAGCACACTAAACAGGGGGCAGGATGAAAAACTGTTTTTT. It is translated as CATSTLNRGQDEKLFF.

This clone was seen more than once but under ten times. This chain uses TRBV2 with TRBJ1-6; D may be TRBD1 (5 bases). Germline V gene data show CDR1 as SNHLY and CDR2 as FYNNEI. The length of the CDR3 is 13 residues. V was trimmed by 6 bases and J by 10 bases, leaving 13 bases between them. The CDR3, as DNA: TGTGCCAGCAGCGACAGTAATTCGTCACCCCTCCACTTT. Translation: CASSDSNSSPLHF. The full variable domain, rest sourced from reference TRBV2 and TRBJ1-6, is EPEVTQTPSHQVTQMGQEVILRCVPISNHLYFYWYRQILGQKVEFLVSFYNNEISEKSEIFDDQFSVERPDGSNFTLKIRSTKLEDSAMYFCASSDSNSSPLHFGNGTRLTVT.

J is TRBJ1-5 and V is TRBV6-5; perhaps TRBD1 as D (5 bases). V was trimmed by 5 bases and J by 2 bases, leaving 13 bases between them. This CDR3 has 15 amino acids. Germline V gene data show CDR1 as MNHEY and CDR2 as SVGAGI. The CDR3 reads CASSPAWGGNQPQHF. The CDR3 DNA is TGTGCCAGCAGTCCAGCTTGGGGCGGCAATCAGCCCCAGCATTTT.